A single sample gave rise to the 29 T cell receptor beta chains below, sequenced in a study of cytomegalovirus exposure and HLA in healthy donors. Primers included in the PCR were 60 Vbeta and 13 Jbeta primers. Profiled with immunoSEQ multiplex PCR; TCRdb holds only in-frame clones, not every one. Here the sample spans tens of thousands of clones, roughly 70% being singletons. Sequenced input: PBMCs. These receptors were obtained from a man aged 45 to 65 in good health and CMV-seronegative.

This chain uses TRBV18 with TRBJ2-3; D not resolved. CDR1 and CDR2 from the germline V gene are KGHSH and LQKENI. The CDR3 has 15 amino acids. V was clipped by 2 bases and J by 0 bases, with 9 bases between them. The CDR3 DNA reads as TGTGCCAGCTCACCATCACAGTTCAGCACAGATACGCAGTATTTT. Protein sequence: CASSPSQFSTDTQYF.

The chain combines TRBV7-9 with TRBJ1-2; D gene ambiguous. Germline CDR1 SEHNR, CDR2 FQNEAQ (reference sequence). The V end was cut by 5 bases, the J end by 5 bases, with 12 bases between. This CDR3 is 13 amino acids long. The CDR3 region has the DNA TGTGCCAGCAGCGAAAGAGGACTATATGGCTACACCTTC. This encodes CASSERGLYGYTF. Variable domain in full (rest from reference TRBV7-9 and TRBJ1-2): DTGVSQNPRHKITKRGQNVTFRCDPISEHNRLYWYRQTLGQGPEFLTYFQNEAQLEKSRLLSDRFSAERPKGSFSTLEIQRTEQGDSAMYLCASSERGLYGYTFGSGTRLTVV.

V gene TRBV15 combines with J gene TRBJ1-1; 8 bases match TRBD1. Trimming removed 4 bases from V and 2 bases from J; junction bases left unmatched: 9. This CDR3 is built from 16 residues. CDR1 LNHNV and CDR2 YYDKDF come from the germline V gene (reference sequence). The CDR3 DNA is TGTGCCACCAGCACCTTTGACAGGGGCCCTAACACTGAAGCTTTCTTT. This codes for CATSTFDRGPNTEAFF.

The V and J genes are TRBV2 and TRBJ2-3, with 8 bases lining up with TRBD1. The CDR3 runs to 15 residues. Germline CDR1 is SNHLY and CDR2 is FYNNEI. V was pared by 6 bases and J by 4 bases, with 9 bases of the junction left unmatched. Here the CDR3 reads CASRATGARADTQYF. In nucleotides, the CDR3 is TGTGCCAGCAGGGCGACAGGGGCCAGGGCAGATACGCAGTATTTT.

The chain employs TRBV19 and TRBJ2-1; 7 nucleotides align to TRBD2. CDR1 and CDR2 (germline): LNHDA, SQIVND (reference sequence). The CDR3 runs 16 residues. V shed 1 base and J 8 bases; nucleotides not matched to a gene: 11. The CDR3 DNA is TGTGCCAGTAGTATAGGGGTGTTCGGGGGGAACGATGAGCAGTTCTTC. It codes for CASSIGVFGGNDEQFF.

The chain is built from TRBV30 and TRBJ1-2; TRBD1 is a possible D gene (6 bases). This CDR3 has 13 amino acids. V was cut by 0 bases and J by 6 bases, with 11 bases left in between. Germline V gene sequence: CDR1 GTSNPN, CDR2 SVGIG (reference sequence). In nucleotides, the CDR3 is TGTGCCTGGAGTGTTGCCAGGGGACATGGCTACACCTTC. The encoded protein is CAWSVARGHGYTF.

The gene calls are TRBV30 and TRBJ2-7; TRBD1 is a possible D gene (6 bases). The germline V gene encodes CDR1 GTSNPN and CDR2 SVGIG (reference sequence). The CDR3 loop spans 11 amino acids. With 4 bases removed from V and 3 bases from J, the gap between germline ends came to 7 bases. The CDR3 DNA follows: TGTGCCTGGACCAGGGGCTACGAGCAGTACTTC. The encoded protein is CAWTRGYEQYF. Looking up the rest from reference TRBV30 and TRBJ2-7 gives the full variable domain: SQTIHQWPATLVQPVGSPLSLECTVEGTSNPNLYWYRQAAGRGLQLLFYSVGIGQISSEVPQNLSASRPQDRQFILSSKKLLLSDSGFYLCAWTRGYEQYFGPGTRLTVT.

This chain uses TRBV7-8 with TRBJ1-5; 11 bases fit TRBD1. V shed 6 bases, J shed 4 bases, and the junction held 11 bases outside the gene matches. Germline CDR1 SGHVS, CDR2 FQNEAQ. The length of the CDR3 is 17 residues. As DNA, the CDR3 is TGTGCCAGCAGACTAGGGAGGGACAGGGGGAGAAATCAGCCCCAGCATTTT. Its translation: CASRLGRDRGRNQPQHF.

The gene calls are TRBV19 and TRBJ1-5, with TRBD1 as a possible D gene (5 bases). The germline V gene has CDR1 LNHDA and CDR2 SQIVND (reference sequence). Trimming took 9 bases from V and 3 from J, leaving 15 bases between them. The CDR3 contains 14 residues. In nucleotides, the CDR3 is TGTGCCAGCTCAGACCAGGGTTCCAATCAGCCCCAGCATTTT. Translation: CASSDQGSNQPQHF.

The chain combines TRBV4-3 with TRBJ2-2, with 9 bases fitting TRBD2. The CDR3 runs 18 residues. Trimming removed 1 base from V and 5 bases from J; junction bases left unmatched: 11. Germline CDR1 is LGHNA and CDR2 is YSLEER. For the CDR3, the DNA is TGCGCCAGCAGCCAAGTATCAACGGCGGGAGGGTGGACCGGGGAGCTGTTTTTT. Translated, it gives CASSQVSTAGGWTGELFF.

The chain has TRBV15 and TRBJ2-2; D perhaps matches TRBD1 (5 bases). This CDR3 is 14 amino acids long. The V end was cut by 0 bases, the J end by 5 bases, with 7 bases between. Germline assignment: CDR1 LNHNV and CDR2 YYDKDF (reference sequence). The CDR3 region is CATSRDPGTGELFF. The CDR3 region has the DNA TGTGCCACCAGCAGAGATCCAGGGACCGGGGAGCTGTTTTTT.

As to this clone: Likely a read error: the CDR3 ends without its conserved phenylalanine or tryptophan. The V gene is TRBV13, the J gene TRBJ2-3; the match to TRBD2 covers 11 bases. This CDR3 has 16 amino acids. Per the germline V gene, CDR1 is PRHDT and CDR2 is FYEKMQ (reference sequence). Losses at the gene ends were 2 bases for V and 0 bases for J; bases not matched to a gene: 1. CDR3 DNA sequence: TGTGCCAGCAGCTTAAGACTAGCGGGGAGCACAGATACGCAGTATGTT. This codes for CASSLRLAGSTDTQYV.

The chain carries TRBV5-6 and TRBJ1-2; D remains unclear. Germline CDR1 is SGHDT and CDR2 is YYEEEE. Trimming removed 3 bases from V and 0 bases from J, with 9 bases in between. There are 14 residues in the CDR3. CDR3 nucleotide sequence: TGTGCCAGCAGCTCACGGGAGGCTAACTATGGCTACACCTTC. Encoded protein: CASSSREANYGYTF. The entire variable domain, with the rest obtained from reference TRBV5-6 and TRBJ1-2, is as follows: DAGVTQSPTHLIKTRGQQVTLRCSPKSGHDTVSWYQQALGQGPQFIFQYYEEEERQRGNFPDRFSGHQFPNYSSELNVNALLLGDSALYLCASSSREANYGYTFGSGTRLTVV.

The rearrangement uses TRBV4-1 and TRBJ1-4, with D uncertain. The V and J ends lost 0 bases and 13 bases respectively, with 9 bases between them. Germline V lookup: CDR1 MGHRA, CDR2 YSYEKL. The CDR3 is 12 residues long. The CDR3, as DNA: TGCGCCAGCAGCCAAGATTGGGCCCCACTGTTTTTT. It yields the protein CASSQDWAPLFF.

The chain joins TRBV6-1 to TRBJ2-7, with 8 bases matching TRBD1. CDR1 is MNHNS and CDR2 is SASEGT in the germline V gene. The trim removed 8 bases at V and 5 bases at J, leaving 8 bases unmatched. The CDR3 is 13 amino acids. The CDR3 region is CASVTGESDEQYF. CDR3 in DNA: TGTGCCAGCGTGACAGGGGAATCGGACGAGCAGTACTTC.

This rearrangement joins TRBV5-1 to TRBJ2-3; D unclear. Per the germline V gene, CDR1 is SGHRS and CDR2 is YFSETQ. Trimming shortened V by 5 bases and J by 4 bases, and 17 bases separated the two germline ends. CDR3 size: 15 residues. This chain's CDR3 is CASRDSPSGADTQYF. Written as DNA, the CDR3 is TGCGCCAGCAGAGACTCCCCCAGTGGTGCAGATACGCAGTATTTT. Full variable domain (missing parts from reference TRBV5-1 and TRBJ2-3): KAGVTQTPRYLIKTRGQQVTLSCSPISGHRSVSWYQQTPGQGLQFLFEYFSETQRNKGNFPGRFSGRQFSNSRSEMNVSTLELGDSALYLCASRDSPSGADTQYFGPGTRLTVL.

This clone appeared once. The CDR3 nucleotides are TGTGCCAGCAGCTGGGACAGCTGGGGCACTGAAGCTTTCTTT. Translating it yields CASSWDSWGTEAFF. The chain combines TRBV5-6 with TRBJ1-1, with 7 bases fitting TRBD1. CDR1 and CDR2 from the germline V gene are SGHDT and YYEEEE. J gave up 4 bases and V 3 bases, and 6 bases lay outside the gene matches. The CDR3 runs 14 residues.

The table lists this clone with a count of one. V is TRBV5-1 and J is TRBJ1-4; D is ambiguous. The CDR3 sequence is 15 residues long. Germline loops: CDR1 SGHRS, CDR2 YFSETQ. The V and J ends lost 2 bases and 3 bases respectively, with 11 bases between them. Here the CDR3 reads CASSFLGTSNEKLFF. The DNA of the CDR3 is TGCGCCAGCAGCTTCTTGGGCACCTCTAATGAAAAACTGTTTTTT.

The V gene is TRBV5-1, the J gene TRBJ1-2; TRBD1 matches at 10 bases. The CDR3 covers 16 residues. V was pared by 1 base and J by 6 bases, with 9 bases of the junction left unmatched. Germline-derived CDR1 and CDR2 are SGHRS and YFSETQ. The CDR3 region has the DNA TGCGCCAGCAGCTTGTCCCCCGGGGGACAGGGGAATGGCTACACCTTC. This sequence encodes CASSLSPGGQGNGYTF.

This clone was seen a handful of times. The gene calls are TRBV4-2 and TRBJ1-4; D remains unclear. Germline CDR1 is LGHNA and CDR2 is YNFKEQ. This CDR3 comprises 13 residues. The V gene lost 1 base and the J gene lost 10 bases, with 10 bases spanning the gap. The CDR3 nucleotides are TGTGCCAGCAGCCAAGTCTCCTTGGCAAAACTGTTTTTT. Its translation: CASSQVSLAKLFF.

This sequence joins TRBV4-3 and TRBJ1-2; D not certain. Germline CDR1 and CDR2: LGHNA and YSLEER. The CDR3 covers 16 residues. The V end lost 1 base, the J end lost 11 bases, and 23 bases lay between the germline ends. CDR3: CASSQVGRADEGGYTF. Here the CDR3 DNA reads TGCGCCAGCAGCCAAGTAGGCCGGGCCGACGAAGGAGGTTACACCTTC.

V gene TRBV28 combines with J gene TRBJ2-7; TRBD1 is a possible D gene (6 bases). The germline V and J ends were trimmed by 5 bases and 3 bases, with 11 bases remaining between them. Germline CDR1 reads MDHEN; CDR2 reads SYDVKM. CDR3 length: 13 amino acids. The CDR3 nucleotides read TGTGCCAGCAGTCTTTCAGGGGACTACGAGCAGTACTTC. This codes for CASSLSGDYEQYF.

J is TRBJ1-1 and V is TRBV9, with 8 bases fitting TRBD1. Unmatched junction bases numbered 11, after V lost 4 bases and J lost 6 bases. CDR1 is SGDLS, CDR2 YYNGEE, per germline. This CDR3 is 15 amino acids long. CDR3 loop: CASSHQTGASAEAFF. The CDR3 nucleotides are TGTGCCAGCAGCCACCAGACAGGGGCCAGCGCTGAAGCTTTCTTT.

There are a few counts of this clone. The gene calls are TRBV10-3 and TRBJ2-3; no definite D call. The CDR3 spans 13 residues. The V gene's germline CDR1 is ENHRY and CDR2 SYGVKD. The V gene lost 3 bases and the J gene lost 1 base, with 5 bases spanning the gap. Written as DNA, the CDR3 is TGTGCCATCAGTGAAGGAGGCACAGATACGCAGTATTTT. Its protein is CAISEGGTDTQYF.

The genes are TRBV11-3 and TRBJ2-2; TRBD2 is a possible D gene (6 bases). CDR3 size: 14 residues. Trimming took 3 bases from V and 1 from J, leaving 6 bases between them. Germline assignment: CDR1 SGHNT and CDR2 YENEEA. CDR3 amino acids: CASSFSGNTGELFF. For the CDR3, the DNA is TGTGCCAGCAGCTTTAGCGGGAACACCGGGGAGCTGTTTTTT.

The V gene is TRBV2, the J gene TRBJ1-3, with TRBD1 identical over 9 bases. CDR3 length: 14 residues. Germline CDR1 SNHLY, CDR2 FYNNEI. V lost 5 bases to trimming and J lost 4 bases; unmatched junction nucleotides: 3. CDR3 residues: CASSWTGAGNTIYF. The CDR3 DNA is TGTGCCAGCAGTTGGACAGGGGCGGGAAACACCATATATTTT.

On this clone: One end of the junction varies from germline; a read error may be responsible. The CDR3 nucleotides read TGTGCCAGCAGCCTAGCGACAGGCCGATACAATGAGCAGTTCTTC. Translating gives CASSLATGRYNEQFF. The chain employs TRBV7-6 and TRBJ2-1; D might be TRBD1 or TRBD2, each matching 6 bases. The CDR3 loop spans 15 amino acids. In germline, CDR1 is SGHVS, CDR2 FNYEAQ.

This clone was picked up a small number of times. The chain joins TRBV7-3 to TRBJ1-1, with 8 bases identical to TRBD1. J was trimmed by 3 bases and V by 4 bases; bases with no gene match: 4. The CDR3 spans 14 residues. CDR1 and CDR2 from the germline V gene are SGHTA and FQGTGA. The chain's CDR3 is CASSSTGVDTEAFF. CDR3 in DNA: TGTGCCAGCAGCTCGACAGGGGTGGACACTGAAGCTTTCTTT.

The chain links TRBV4-2 to TRBJ2-1; 9 bases align to TRBD2. J gave up 9 bases and V 0 bases, and 9 bases lay outside the gene matches. The germline V gene encodes CDR1 LGHNA and CDR2 YNFKEQ. This CDR3 spans 16 amino acids. CDR3 nucleotide sequence: TGTGCCAGCAGCCAAGAGCGTCTAGCGGGATCTTCTGAGCAGTTCTTC. Translating gives CASSQERLAGSSEQFF.